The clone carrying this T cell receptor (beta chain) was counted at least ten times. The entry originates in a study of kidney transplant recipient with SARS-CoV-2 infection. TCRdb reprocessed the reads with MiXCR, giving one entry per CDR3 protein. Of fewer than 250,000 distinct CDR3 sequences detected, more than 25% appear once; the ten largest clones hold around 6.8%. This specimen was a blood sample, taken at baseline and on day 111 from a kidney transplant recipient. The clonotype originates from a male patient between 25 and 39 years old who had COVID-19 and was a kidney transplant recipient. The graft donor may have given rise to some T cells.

DNA for the CDR3: TGTGCCAGTAGAAGCACCGGGACAGGGGGAACCGGGGAGCTGTTTTTT. Amino acids: CASRSTGTGGTGELFF. The chain uses TRBV19 and TRBJ2-2; 11 bases match TRBD1. The CDR3 extends over 16 amino acids. Germline trimming cut 6 bases from V and 5 bases from J; bases unmatched to any gene: 8. Germline V CDR1 and CDR2: LNHDA, SQIVND (reference sequence).